These 4 T cell receptor beta chains came from one sample sequenced in a study of blood T cell repertoires in COVID-19. Profiling relied on immunoSEQ multiplex PCR, and the TCRdb table lists in-frame clones only, not all of them. The sample lists about 260,000 clones, approximately 86% occurring once. The sample comprised peripheral blood. These receptors all come from an older woman with COVID-19, enrolled during active disease.

This clone turned up a few times. V and J are TRBV5-1 and TRBJ1-6; 8 nucleotides line up with TRBD1. Germline loops: CDR1 SGHRS, CDR2 YFSETQ. The trim removed 4 bases at V and 9 bases at J, leaving 6 bases unmatched. The CDR3 extends over 14 amino acids. The CDR3 protein is CASSVDRGISPLHF. The DNA of the CDR3 is TGCGCCAGCAGCGTAGACAGGGGAATTTCACCCCTCCACTTT.

This chain links TRBV19 with TRBJ1-4; 9 bases line up with TRBD1. V lost 9 bases, J lost 5 bases, and 7 bases stayed unmatched. Germline assignment: CDR1 LNHDA and CDR2 SQIVND (reference sequence). The CDR3 consists of 14 residues. The CDR3 DNA reads TGTGCCAGCAAACAGGGGGCAGGAAATGAAAAACTGTTTTTT. Its protein product is CASKQGAGNEKLFF.

The rearrangement uses TRBV5-4 and TRBJ2-1; 14 bases agree with TRBD2. The CDR3 is 19 amino acids. In germline, CDR1 is SGHNT, CDR2 YYREEE (reference sequence). V lost 1 base and J lost 8; bases outside the gene matches: 14. CDR3 in amino acids: CASSLPGLAGDTVGDEQFF. The CDR3 region has the DNA TGTGCCAGCAGCTTGCCGGGACTAGCGGGAGACACCGTTGGGGATGAGCAGTTCTTC.

The rearrangement links TRBV9 to TRBJ2-5, with D unresolved. The CDR3 runs 12 residues. Between the trimmed V and J ends, which lost 4 bases and 0 bases, there was a span of 4 bases. Per the germline V gene, CDR1 is SGDLS and CDR2 is YYNGEE. CDR3 in amino acids: CASSSDQETQYF. Written as DNA, the CDR3 is TGTGCCAGCAGCTCGGACCAAGAGACCCAGTACTTC.